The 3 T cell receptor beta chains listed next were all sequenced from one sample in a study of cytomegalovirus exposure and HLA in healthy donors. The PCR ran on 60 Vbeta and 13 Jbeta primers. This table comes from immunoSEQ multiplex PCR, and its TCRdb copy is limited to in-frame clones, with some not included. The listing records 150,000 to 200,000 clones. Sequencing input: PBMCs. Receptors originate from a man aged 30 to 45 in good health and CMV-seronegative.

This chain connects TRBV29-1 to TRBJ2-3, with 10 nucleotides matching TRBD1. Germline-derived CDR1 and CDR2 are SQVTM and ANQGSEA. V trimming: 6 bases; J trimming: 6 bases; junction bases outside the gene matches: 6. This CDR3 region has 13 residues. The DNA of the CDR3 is TGCAGCGTAACGACAGGGGGCGGCGATACGCAGTATTTT. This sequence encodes CSVTTGGGDTQYF.

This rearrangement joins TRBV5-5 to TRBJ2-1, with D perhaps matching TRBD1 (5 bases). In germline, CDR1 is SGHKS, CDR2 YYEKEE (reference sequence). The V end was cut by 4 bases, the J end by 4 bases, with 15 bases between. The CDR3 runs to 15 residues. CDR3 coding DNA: TGTGCCAGCAGCCTGGGGCAGGGAACTTACAATGAGCAGTTCTTC. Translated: CASSLGQGTYNEQFF.

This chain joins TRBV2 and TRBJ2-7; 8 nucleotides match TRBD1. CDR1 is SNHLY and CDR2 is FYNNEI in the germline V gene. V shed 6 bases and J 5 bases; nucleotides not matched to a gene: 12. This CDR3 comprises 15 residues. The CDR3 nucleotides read TGTGCCAGCAGAGACCGGGACAGGCTATCGGACGAGCAGTACTTC. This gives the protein CASRDRDRLSDEQYF.